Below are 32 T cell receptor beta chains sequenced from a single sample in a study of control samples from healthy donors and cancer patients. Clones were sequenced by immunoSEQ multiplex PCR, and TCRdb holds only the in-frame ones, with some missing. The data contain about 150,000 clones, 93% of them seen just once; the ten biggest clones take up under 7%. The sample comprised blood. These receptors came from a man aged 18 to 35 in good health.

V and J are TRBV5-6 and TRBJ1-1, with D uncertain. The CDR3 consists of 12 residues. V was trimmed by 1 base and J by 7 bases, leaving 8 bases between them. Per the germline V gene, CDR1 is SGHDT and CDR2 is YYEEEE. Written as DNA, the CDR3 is TGTGCCAGCAGCTTGAACTCATATGAAGCTTTCTTT. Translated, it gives CASSLNSYEAFF. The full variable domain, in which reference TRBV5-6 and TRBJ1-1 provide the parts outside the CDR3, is DAGVTQSPTHLIKTRGQQVTLRCSPKSGHDTVSWYQQALGQGPQFIFQYYEEEERQRGNFPDRFSGHQFPNYSSELNVNALLLGDSALYLCASSLNSYEAFFGQGTRLTVV.

The CDR3 protein is CSVVPEETQYF. The CDR3 DNA reads TGCAGCGTTGTTCCGGAAGAGACCCAGTACTTC. The genes are TRBV29-1 and TRBJ2-5; D remains ambiguous. The V end was cut by 4 bases, the J end by 3 bases, with 6 bases between. Germline loops: CDR1 SQVTM, CDR2 ANQGSEA. The CDR3 length is 11 residues.

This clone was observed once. The CDR3 coding sequence is TGTGCCACCCATCGAGGGGAGTACAATGAGCAGTTCTTC. This translates into CATHRGEYNEQFF. The chain links TRBV11-2 to TRBJ2-1; the D gene could be TRBD1 or TRBD2 (5 bases each). The CDR3 is 13 amino acids. In germline, CDR1 is SGHAT, CDR2 FQNNGV. Trimming stripped 10 bases from V and 4 bases from J, with 14 bases between. Combining the CDR3 with reference TRBV11-2 and TRBJ2-1 gives the whole variable domain EAGVAQSPRYKIIEKRQSVAFWCNPISGHATLYWYQQILGQGPKLLIQFQNNGVVDDSQLPKDRFSAERLKGVDSTLKIQPAKLEDSAVYLCATHRGEYNEQFFGPGTRLTVL.

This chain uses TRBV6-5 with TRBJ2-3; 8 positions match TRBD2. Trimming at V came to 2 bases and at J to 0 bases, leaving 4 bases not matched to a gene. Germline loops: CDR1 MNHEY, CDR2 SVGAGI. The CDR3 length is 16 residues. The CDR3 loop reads CASSYLAGDSTDTQYF. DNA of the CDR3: TGTGCCAGCAGTTACCTAGCGGGCGATAGCACAGATACGCAGTATTTT.

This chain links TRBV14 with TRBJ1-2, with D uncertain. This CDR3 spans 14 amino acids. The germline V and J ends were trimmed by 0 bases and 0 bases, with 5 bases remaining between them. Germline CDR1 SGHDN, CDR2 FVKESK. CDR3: CASSQDLTNYGYTF. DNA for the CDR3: TGTGCCAGCAGCCAAGATCTCACTAACTATGGCTACACCTTC.

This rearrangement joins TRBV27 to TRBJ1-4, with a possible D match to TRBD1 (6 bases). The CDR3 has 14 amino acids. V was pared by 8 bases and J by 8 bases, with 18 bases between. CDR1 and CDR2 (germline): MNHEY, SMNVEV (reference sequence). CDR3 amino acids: CASGRRGGREKLFF. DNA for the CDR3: TGTGCCAGCGGACGAAGAGGGGGTAGGGAAAAACTGTTTTTT. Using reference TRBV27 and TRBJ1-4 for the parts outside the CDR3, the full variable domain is EAQVTQNPRYLITVTGKKLTVTCSQNMNHEYMSWYRQDPGLGLRQIYYSMNVEVTDKGDVPEGYKVSRKEKRNFPLILESPSPNQTSLYFCASGRRGGREKLFFGSGTQLSVL.

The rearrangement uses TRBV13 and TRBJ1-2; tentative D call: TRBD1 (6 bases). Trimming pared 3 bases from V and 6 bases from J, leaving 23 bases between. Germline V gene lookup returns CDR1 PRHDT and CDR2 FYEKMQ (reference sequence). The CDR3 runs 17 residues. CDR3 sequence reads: CASSLGPQGLRSDGYTF. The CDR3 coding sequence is TGTGCCAGCAGCTTGGGGCCCCAGGGGTTAAGATCGGATGGCTACACCTTC.

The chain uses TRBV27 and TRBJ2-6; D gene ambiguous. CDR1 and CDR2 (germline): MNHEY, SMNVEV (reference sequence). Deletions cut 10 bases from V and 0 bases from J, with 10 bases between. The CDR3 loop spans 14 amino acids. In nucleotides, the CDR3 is TGTGCCATTCGTAGCATCTCTGGGGCCAACGTCCTGACTTTC. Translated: CAIRSISGANVLTF.

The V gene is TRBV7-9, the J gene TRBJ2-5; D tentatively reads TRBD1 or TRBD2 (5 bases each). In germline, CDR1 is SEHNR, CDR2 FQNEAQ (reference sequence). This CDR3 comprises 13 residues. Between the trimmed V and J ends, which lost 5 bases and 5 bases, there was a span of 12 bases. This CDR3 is CASSTLGRETQYF. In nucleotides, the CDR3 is TGTGCCAGCAGCACTTTGGGACGGGAGACCCAGTACTTC.

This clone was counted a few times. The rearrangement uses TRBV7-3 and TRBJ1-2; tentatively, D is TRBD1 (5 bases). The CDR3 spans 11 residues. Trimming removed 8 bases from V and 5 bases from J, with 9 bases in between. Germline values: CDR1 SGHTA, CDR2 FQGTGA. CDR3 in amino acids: CASGTDYGYTF. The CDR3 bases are TGTGCCAGCGGGACGGATTATGGCTACACCTTC.

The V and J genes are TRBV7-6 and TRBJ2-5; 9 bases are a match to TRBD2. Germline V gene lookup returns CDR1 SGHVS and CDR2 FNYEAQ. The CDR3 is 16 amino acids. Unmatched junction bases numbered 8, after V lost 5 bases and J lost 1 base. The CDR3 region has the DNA TGTGCCAGCAGCCCCTGGGTAGCGGGGGCCCAAGAGACCCAGTACTTC. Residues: CASSPWVAGAQETQYF.

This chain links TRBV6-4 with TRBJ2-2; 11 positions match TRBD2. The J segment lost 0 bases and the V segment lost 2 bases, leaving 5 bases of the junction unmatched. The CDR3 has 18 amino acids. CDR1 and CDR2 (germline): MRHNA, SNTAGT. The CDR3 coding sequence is TGTGCCAGCAGTGACCTTGGACTAGCGGGTCCGAACACCGGGGAGCTGTTTTTT. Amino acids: CASSDLGLAGPNTGELFF.

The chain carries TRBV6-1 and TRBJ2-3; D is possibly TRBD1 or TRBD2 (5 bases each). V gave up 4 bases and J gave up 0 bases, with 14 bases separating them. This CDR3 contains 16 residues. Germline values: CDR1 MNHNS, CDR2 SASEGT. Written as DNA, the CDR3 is TGTGCCAGCAGTGTGATTCAGGGCGGGAGCACAGATACGCAGTATTTT. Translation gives CASSVIQGGSTDTQYF.

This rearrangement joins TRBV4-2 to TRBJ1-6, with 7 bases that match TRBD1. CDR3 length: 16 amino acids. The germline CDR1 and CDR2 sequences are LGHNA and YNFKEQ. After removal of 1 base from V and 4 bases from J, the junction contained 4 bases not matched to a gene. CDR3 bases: TGTGCCAGCAGCCAAGGGACAGGAGCTTATAATTCACCCCTCCACTTT. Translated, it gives CASSQGTGAYNSPLHF.

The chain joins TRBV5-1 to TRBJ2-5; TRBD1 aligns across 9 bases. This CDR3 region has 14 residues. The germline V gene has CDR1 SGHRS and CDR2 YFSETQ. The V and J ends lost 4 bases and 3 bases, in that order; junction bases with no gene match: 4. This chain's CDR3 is CASSQGQGEETQYF. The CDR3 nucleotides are TGCGCCAGCAGCCAGGGACAGGGAGAAGAGACCCAGTACTTC.

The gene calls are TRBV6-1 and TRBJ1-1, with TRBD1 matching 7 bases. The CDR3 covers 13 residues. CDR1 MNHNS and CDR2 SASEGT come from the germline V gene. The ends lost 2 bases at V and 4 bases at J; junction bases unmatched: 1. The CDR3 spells CASSENRGTEAFF. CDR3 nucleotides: TGTGCCAGCAGTGAAAACAGGGGCACTGAAGCTTTCTTT.

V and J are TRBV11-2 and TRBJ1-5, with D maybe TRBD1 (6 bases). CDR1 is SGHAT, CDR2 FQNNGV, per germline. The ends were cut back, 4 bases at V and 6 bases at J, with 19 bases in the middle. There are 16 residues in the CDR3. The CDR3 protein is CASSSGGRGGRQPQHF. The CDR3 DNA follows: TGTGCCAGCAGCTCCGGTGGCAGGGGCGGGCGTCAGCCCCAGCATTTT.

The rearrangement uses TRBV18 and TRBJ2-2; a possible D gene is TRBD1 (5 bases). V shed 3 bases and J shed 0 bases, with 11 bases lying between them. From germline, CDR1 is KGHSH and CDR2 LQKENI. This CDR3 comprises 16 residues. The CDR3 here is CASSPRRQSNTGELFF. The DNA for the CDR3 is TGTGCCAGCTCACCCCGGCGACAGTCGAACACCGGGGAGCTGTTTTTT.

The CDR3: CAWSGVGNEQFF. The CDR3 nucleotides read TGTGCCTGGAGTGGGGTTGGCAATGAGCAGTTCTTC. The chain couples TRBV30 to TRBJ2-1; no clear D gene. In germline, CDR1 is GTSNPN, CDR2 SVGIG (reference sequence). V shed 1 base and J shed 6 bases, with 7 bases lying between them. The CDR3 extends over 12 amino acids.

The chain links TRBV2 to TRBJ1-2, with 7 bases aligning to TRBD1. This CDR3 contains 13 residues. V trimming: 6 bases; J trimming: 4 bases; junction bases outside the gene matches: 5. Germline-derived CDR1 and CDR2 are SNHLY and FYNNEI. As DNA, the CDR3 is TGTGCCAGCAGCGGGACAGCCTTCTATGGCTACACCTTC. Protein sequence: CASSGTAFYGYTF. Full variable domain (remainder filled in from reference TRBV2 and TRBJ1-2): EPEVTQTPSHQVTQMGQEVILRCVPISNHLYFYWYRQILGQKVEFLVSFYNNEISEKSEIFDDQFSVERPDGSNFTLKIRSTKLEDSAMYFCASSGTAFYGYTFGSGTRLTVV.

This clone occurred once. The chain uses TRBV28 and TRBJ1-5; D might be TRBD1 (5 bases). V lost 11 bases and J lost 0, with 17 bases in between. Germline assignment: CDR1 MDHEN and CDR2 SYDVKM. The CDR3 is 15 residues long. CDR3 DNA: TGTGCCTCGACCGGCAGGGACCGTAGCAATCAGCCCCAGCATTTT. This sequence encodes CASTGRDRSNQPQHF. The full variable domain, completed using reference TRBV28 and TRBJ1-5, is DVKVTQSSRYLVKRTGEKVFLECVQDMDHENMFWYRQDPGLGLRLIYFSYDVKMKEKGDIPEGYSVSREKKERFSLILESASTNQTSMYLCASTGRDRSNQPQHFGDGTRLSIL.

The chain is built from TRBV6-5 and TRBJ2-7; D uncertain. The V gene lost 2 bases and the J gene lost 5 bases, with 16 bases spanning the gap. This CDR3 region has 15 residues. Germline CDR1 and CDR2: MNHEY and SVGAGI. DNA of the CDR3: TGTGCCAGCAGTTACATAACAGAAAGGATCCACGAGCAGTACTTC. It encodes CASSYITERIHEQYF.

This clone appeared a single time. CDR3 loop: CASSLWRGGEKLFF. The CDR3 bases are TGTGCCAGCAGTTTATGGCGGGGGGGTGAAAAACTGTTTTTT. The V and J genes are TRBV28 and TRBJ1-4, with D perhaps matching TRBD1 (5 bases). Germline loops: CDR1 MDHEN, CDR2 SYDVKM. The CDR3 is made up of 14 amino acids. V was cut by 0 bases and J by 7 bases, with 9 bases left in between.

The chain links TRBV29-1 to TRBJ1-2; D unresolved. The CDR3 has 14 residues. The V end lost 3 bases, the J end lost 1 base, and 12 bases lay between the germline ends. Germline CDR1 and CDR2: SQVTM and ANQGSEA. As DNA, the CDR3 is TGCAGCGTTGACGGACCACTGGTTAACTATGGCTACACCTTC. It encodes CSVDGPLVNYGYTF.

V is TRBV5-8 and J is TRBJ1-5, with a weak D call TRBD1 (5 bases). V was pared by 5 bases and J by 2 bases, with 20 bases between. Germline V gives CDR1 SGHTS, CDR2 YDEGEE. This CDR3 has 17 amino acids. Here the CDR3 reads CASSRRTRDFGNQPQHF. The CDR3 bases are TGTGCCAGCAGTCGCCGGACAAGGGACTTTGGCAATCAGCCCCAGCATTTT. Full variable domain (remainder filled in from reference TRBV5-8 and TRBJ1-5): EAGVTQSPTHLIKTRGQQATLRCSPISGHTSVYWYQQALGLGLQFLLWYDEGEERNRGNFPPRFSGRQFPNYSSELNVNALELEDSALYLCASSRRTRDFGNQPQHFGDGTRLSIL.

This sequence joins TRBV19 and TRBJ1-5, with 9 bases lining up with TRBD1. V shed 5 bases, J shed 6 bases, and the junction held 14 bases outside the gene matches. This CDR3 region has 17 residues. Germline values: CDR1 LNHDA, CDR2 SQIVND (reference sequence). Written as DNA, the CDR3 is TGTGCCAGTAGTGGCGGGGCGGGACAGGGAAGGGGTCAGCCCCAGCATTTT. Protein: CASSGGAGQGRGQPQHF.

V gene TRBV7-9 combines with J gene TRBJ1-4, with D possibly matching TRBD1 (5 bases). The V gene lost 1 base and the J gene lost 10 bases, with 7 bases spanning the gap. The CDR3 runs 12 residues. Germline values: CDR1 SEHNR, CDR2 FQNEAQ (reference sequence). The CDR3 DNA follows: TGTGCCAGCAGCTTAGATCAGGGAAAACTGTTTTTT. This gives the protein CASSLDQGKLFF.

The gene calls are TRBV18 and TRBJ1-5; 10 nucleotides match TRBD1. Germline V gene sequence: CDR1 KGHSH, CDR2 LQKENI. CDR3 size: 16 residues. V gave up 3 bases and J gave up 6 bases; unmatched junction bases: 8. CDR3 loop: CASSPWGTGEGQPQHF. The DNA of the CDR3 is TGTGCCAGCTCACCCTGGGGGACAGGGGAAGGTCAGCCCCAGCATTTT.

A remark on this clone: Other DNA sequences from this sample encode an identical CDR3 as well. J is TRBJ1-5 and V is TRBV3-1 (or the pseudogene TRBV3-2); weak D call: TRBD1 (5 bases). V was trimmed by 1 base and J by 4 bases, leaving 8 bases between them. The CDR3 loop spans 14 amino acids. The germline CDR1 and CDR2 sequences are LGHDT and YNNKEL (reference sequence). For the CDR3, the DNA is TGTGCCAGCAGCCAAGGACAGACTAATCAGCCCCAGCATTTT. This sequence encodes CASSQGQTNQPQHF.

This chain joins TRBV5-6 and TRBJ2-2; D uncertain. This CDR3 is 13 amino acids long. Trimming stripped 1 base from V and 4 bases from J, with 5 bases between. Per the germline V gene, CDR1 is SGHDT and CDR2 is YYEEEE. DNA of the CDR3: TGTGCCAGCAGCTTGCTCCCCACCGGGGAGCTGTTTTTT. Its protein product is CASSLLPTGELFF.

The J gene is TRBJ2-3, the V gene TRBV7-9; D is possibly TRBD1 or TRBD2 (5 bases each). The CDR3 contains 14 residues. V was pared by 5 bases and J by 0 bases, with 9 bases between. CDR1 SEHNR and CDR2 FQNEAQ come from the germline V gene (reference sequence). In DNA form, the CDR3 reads TGTGCCAGCAGCCTATGGGACAGCACAGATACGCAGTATTTT. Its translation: CASSLWDSTDTQYF.

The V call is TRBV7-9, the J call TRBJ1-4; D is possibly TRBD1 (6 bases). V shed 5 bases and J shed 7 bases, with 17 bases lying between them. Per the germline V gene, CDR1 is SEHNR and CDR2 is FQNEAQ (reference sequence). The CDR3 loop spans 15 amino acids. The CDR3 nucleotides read TGTGCCAGCAGCCTAAGCAGGGGCGGCGGTGAAAAACTGTTTTTT. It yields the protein CASSLSRGGGEKLFF.